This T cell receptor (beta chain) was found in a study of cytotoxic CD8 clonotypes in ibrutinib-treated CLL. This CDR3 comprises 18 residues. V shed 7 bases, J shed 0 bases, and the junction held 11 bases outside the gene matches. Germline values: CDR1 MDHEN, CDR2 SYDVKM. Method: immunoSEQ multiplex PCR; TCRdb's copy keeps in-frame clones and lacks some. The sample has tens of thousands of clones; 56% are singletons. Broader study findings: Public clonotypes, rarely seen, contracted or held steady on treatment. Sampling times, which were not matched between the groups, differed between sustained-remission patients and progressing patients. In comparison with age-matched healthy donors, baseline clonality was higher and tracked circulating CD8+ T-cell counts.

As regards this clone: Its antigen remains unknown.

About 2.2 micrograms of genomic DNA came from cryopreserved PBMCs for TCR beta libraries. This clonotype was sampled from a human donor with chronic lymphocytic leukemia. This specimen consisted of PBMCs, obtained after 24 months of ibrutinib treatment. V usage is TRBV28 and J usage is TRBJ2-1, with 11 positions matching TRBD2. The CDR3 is CASITLRLAGSSYNEQFF. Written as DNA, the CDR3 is TGTGCCAGCATCACCCTCCGACTAGCGGGAAGCTCCTACAATGAGCAGTTCTTC.